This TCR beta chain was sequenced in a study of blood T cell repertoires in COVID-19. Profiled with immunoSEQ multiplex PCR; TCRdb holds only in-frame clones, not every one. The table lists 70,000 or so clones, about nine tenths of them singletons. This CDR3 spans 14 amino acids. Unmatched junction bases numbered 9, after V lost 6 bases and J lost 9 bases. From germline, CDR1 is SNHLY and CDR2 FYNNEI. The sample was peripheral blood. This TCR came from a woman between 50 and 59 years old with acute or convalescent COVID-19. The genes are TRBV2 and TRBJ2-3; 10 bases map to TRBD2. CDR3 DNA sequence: TGTGCCAGCAGGTCTAGCGGGGGCGCAGGAACGCAGTATTTT. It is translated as CASRSSGGAGTQYF.